This TCR beta chain is drawn from a study of post-analysis software for immune sequencing data (dated by TCRdb to the mid-2010s). A note on the overall study: The recorded disease courses included relapsing-remitting, secondary progressive and progressive-relapsing multiple sclerosis, and some patients had no subtype annotation. The patient repertoires were compared against 11 previously published healthy control repertoires obtained from donors aged about 6 to 25 years. A subset of samples was prepared in parallel using single-end sample barcoding, then pooled and co-amplified after Illumina adapter ligation.

Concerning this clonotype: The specificity of this receptor is unknown. No base quality information exists; no much larger clone differs at one position.

The library was built by means of PCR. The sample was run on an Illumina HiSeq 2500. To reduce PCR and sequencing biases, unique molecular identifiers were incorporated into the TCR beta cDNA libraries. About 0.5 million cDNA molecules were obtained for every 1 to 10 million input T cells, so each molecule roughly corresponded to one T cell. The patient libraries were prepared and sequenced using the same protocol as the earlier healthy control dataset. Samples belonging to the same batch were prepared together, multiplexed and sequenced on a shared HiSeq lane. The authors' pipeline ran thus. Raw barcoded reads were processed with MIGEC, discarding single-read molecular identifier groups before consensus assembly and CDR3 extraction. Clonotype tables were post-analysed with VDJtools, and diversity was normalized by down-sampling all datasets to the smallest sample size. Repertoire overlap clustering matched CDR3 amino acid but not nucleotide sequences to correct batch-related cross-sample contamination. TCRdb redid the processing of the public reads, applying fastp at Q25 and MiXCR, and retained in-frame beta chains. A single entry per CDR3 protein holds the most common genes and DNA from its merged rows. The V and J calls and clone size come from TCRdb's table, not from the authors' own analysis. Counted in this sample were some 700,000 distinct CDR3 sequences; 59% of them appeared once. The ten largest clones add up to 11% of the sample.

To demonstrate the VDJtools post-analysis software, the study profiled TCR beta repertoires from the peripheral blood of 10 to 15 young patients with multiple sclerosis. Multiple sclerosis patients were children and adolescents aged 6 to 15 years. Measured from the cysteine to the phenylalanine, the CDR3 is 15 residues long. Only the CDR3 part of the read is kept: 45 bases, read in frame from the first base. After removal of 7 bases from V and 3 bases from J, the junction retains 9 bases not matched to a gene. CDR1 ENHRY and CDR2 SYGVKD are derived from the germline V gene. Study-wide findings and limitations: A handful of TRBV segments, including TRBV5-6, TRBV5-1 and TRBV20-1, were significantly more frequent in patients than controls. Compared with controls, multiple sclerosis patients had significantly lower normalized Chao1 diversity, a finding suggesting substantial peripheral T-cell clonal expansion. The multiple sclerosis patient group was slightly younger than the control group. Direct clustering with F measure revealed strong co-clustering of samples prepared in the same batch, which led to a batch-effect correction.

This receptor was obtained from a girl aged 2-10 years with multiple sclerosis. The V and J genes are TRBV10-3 and TRBJ2-1; 7 nucleotides in the junction match TRBD1. Sequenced material: blood. The DNA sequence is given as TGTGCCATCACTGATAGAGGGACAGACTACAATGAGCAGTTCTTC. Translated, it gives CAITDRGTDYNEQFF.